Following are 24 T cell receptor beta chains from one sample sequenced in a study of response to subunit inactivated influenza vaccine. MiXCR, applied by TCRdb to the RT-PCR reads, yields one record per CDR3 protein. The table shows hundreds of thousands of distinct CDR3 sequences, with 15% to 17% occurring only once. Sequencing was performed on PBMCs from blood, taken approximately 13 days after vaccination. These receptors all stem from a man aged 50 to 59 who received an inactivated influenza vaccine.

The table lists this clonotype with many counts. The chain couples TRBV30 to TRBJ2-2; a weak D match, TRBD1 (6 bases). Deletions cut 0 bases from V and 0 bases from J, with 14 bases between. CDR1 is GTSNPN and CDR2 is SVGIG in the germline V gene (reference sequence). This CDR3 region has 17 residues. The CDR3 DNA reads TGTGCCTGGAGTGTCGGCAGGGGCCATCCGAACACCGGGGAGCTGTTTTTT. Its translation is CAWSVGRGHPNTGELFF.

This clonotype was seen a handful of times. This chain uses TRBV4-3 with TRBJ1-5; D gene ambiguous. This CDR3 region has 18 residues. Per germline, CDR1 LGHNA and CDR2 YSLEER. The V end was cut by 0 bases, the J end by 4 bases, with 19 bases between. DNA for the CDR3: TGCGCCAGCAGCCAAGATAGATTGACATTTGCCCTTAATCAGCCCCAGCATTTT. Its protein is CASSQDRLTFALNQPQHF.

The V gene is TRBV2, the J gene TRBJ1-1; TRBD1 matches 9 bases. V lost 9 bases to trimming and J lost 1 base; unmatched junction nucleotides: 6. Germline V gives CDR1 SNHLY, CDR2 FYNNEI. The CDR3 contains 14 residues. The CDR3 reads CASQNRGPNTEAFF. In DNA, the CDR3 is TGTGCCAGTCAAAACAGGGGGCCGAACACTGAAGCTTTCTTT.

The chain joins TRBV20-1 to TRBJ2-5; 8 bases match TRBD1. Germline V gene data show CDR1 as DFQATT and CDR2 as SNEGSKA (reference sequence). The CDR3 covers 14 residues. Unmatched junction bases numbered 7, after V lost 3 bases and J lost 4 bases. In DNA, the CDR3 is TGCAGTGCTAGTTTCAGGGGGCGTCGAGAGACCCAGTACTTC. Protein: CSASFRGRRETQYF.

There are a few counts of this clonotype. This rearrangement joins TRBV7-2 to TRBJ2-2, with D hard to call. The CDR3 totals 12 residues. Germline lookup yields CDR1 SGHTA and CDR2 FQGNSA. V gave up 5 bases and J gave up 8 bases, with 9 bases separating them. Here the CDR3 DNA reads TGTGCCAGCAGCCGAGTGAGGGGGGAGCTGTTTTTT. Protein product: CASSRVRGELFF.

The CDR3 here is CSGLAGGDEQYF. DNA for the CDR3: TGCAGCGGACTAGCGGGAGGGGACGAGCAGTACTTC. The chain is built from TRBV29-1 and TRBJ2-7; 14 bases match TRBD2. The junction had 1 base not matched to a gene; V was cut back by 7 bases and J by 5 bases. The CDR3 runs to 12 residues. Germline V gene sequence: CDR1 SQVTM, CDR2 ANQGSEA.

The V gene is TRBV18, the J gene TRBJ2-7; TRBD1 matches 7 bases. The CDR3 is 14 amino acids. The germline CDR1 and CDR2 sequences are KGHSH and LQKENI. The junction had 7 bases not matched to a gene; V was cut back by 3 bases and J by 5 bases. This CDR3 reads CASSPNTGVNEQYF. The CDR3 region has the DNA TGTGCCAGCTCACCCAATACAGGGGTGAACGAGCAGTACTTC.

This clonotype was seen more than once but under ten times. This chain links TRBV3-1 with TRBJ1-6; possibly TRBD1 for D (5 bases). The CDR3 contains 18 residues. The germline CDR1 and CDR2 sequences are LGHDT and YNNKEL (reference sequence). The V gene lost 1 base and the J gene lost 9 bases, with 22 bases spanning the gap. The CDR3 sequence is CASSQVLFGDGRSSPLHF. CDR3 nucleotide sequence: TGTGCCAGCAGCCAAGTTCTTTTCGGGGACGGGAGAAGTTCACCCCTCCACTTT.

J is TRBJ2-1 and V is TRBV5-1, with 10 bases identical to TRBD2. V shed 1 base, J shed 3 bases, and the junction held 7 bases outside the gene matches. CDR3 length: 17 residues. Per the germline V gene, CDR1 is SGHRS and CDR2 is YFSETQ. The CDR3 nucleotides read TGCGCCAGCAGCTTGTTTGCTCGACTAGCGGGCTACAATGAGCAGTTCTTC. It codes for CASSLFARLAGYNEQFF.

This clonotype has a count of ten or more. One end of the junction fails to match germline, which may point to a read error. The gene calls are TRBV12-3 or TRBV12-4 and TRBJ2-1; D is perhaps TRBD1 (5 bases). This CDR3 contains 11 residues. The CDR3 DNA reads TGTGCCAGCAGAAAGGACACGGCCGTAGTCTTC. This encodes CASRKDTAVVF.

This clonotype appeared once. The rearrangement links TRBV6-2 or TRBV6-3 to TRBJ2-7; 9 bases fit TRBD2. This CDR3 has 15 amino acids. V lost 6 bases and J lost 3; bases outside the gene matches: 9. Germline V gene data show CDR1 as MNHEY and CDR2 as SVGEGT. The DNA of the CDR3 is TGTGCCAGCAGGACTCGACTAGCGGACTACTACGAGCAGTACTTC. Residues: CASRTRLADYYEQYF.

This clonotype was seen at least ten times. J is TRBJ2-6 and V is TRBV5-1, with D hard to call. V dropped 2 bases and J dropped 0 bases, with 9 bases sitting between them. CDR3 length: 16 residues. CDR1 is SGHRS, CDR2 YFSETQ, per germline. DNA for the CDR3: TGCGCCAGCAGCTTCTTGGACGGCTCTGGGGCCAACGTCCTGACTTTC. Its translation is CASSFLDGSGANVLTF.

This rearrangement joins TRBV12-3 or TRBV12-4 to TRBJ2-5, with 9 nucleotides matching TRBD2. The CDR3 spans 17 residues. Trimming at V came to 5 bases and at J to 1 base, leaving 11 bases not matched to a gene. Here the CDR3 DNA reads TGTGCCAGCAGTCCAACAAGGCTAGCGGGACTCCAAGAGACCCAGTACTTC. Translating it yields CASSPTRLAGLQETQYF.

A few counts support this clonotype. The chain combines TRBV6-2 or TRBV6-3 with TRBJ1-5, with no clear D. The CDR3 runs to 15 residues. Germline V gives CDR1 MNHEY, CDR2 SVGEGT. Deletions cut 0 bases from V and 2 bases from J, with 8 bases between. CDR3 residues: CASSYSKLGNQPQHF. Written as DNA, the CDR3 is TGTGCCAGCAGTTACTCCAAGCTCGGCAATCAGCCCCAGCATTTT.

Concerning this clonotype: One base away lies a much larger clone, so this may be a sequencing read error. The chain recombines TRBV27 with TRBJ2-7, with D unclear. Germline CDR1 MNHEY, CDR2 SMNVEV (reference sequence). This CDR3 region has 11 residues. The CDR3 region has the DNA TGTGCCAGCAGTTTGTCCGACGAGCAGCACTTC. It translates to CASSLSDEQHF.

This chain connects TRBV28 to TRBJ2-3; TRBD2 matches at 14 bases. Germline CDR1 reads MDHEN; CDR2 reads SYDVKM. The trim removed 5 bases at V and 5 bases at J, leaving 9 bases unmatched. The CDR3 is 17 amino acids. The CDR3 DNA follows: TGTGCCAGCAGTCCCGTGACTAGCGGGAGGGCCGTAGATACGCAGTATTTT. Translation gives CASSPVTSGRAVDTQYF. The full variable domain, with the rest looked up from reference TRBV28 and TRBJ2-3, is DVKVTQSSRYLVKRTGEKVFLECVQDMDHENMFWYRQDPGLGLRLIYFSYDVKMKEKGDIPEGYSVSREKKERFSLILESASTNQTSMYLCASSPVTSGRAVDTQYFGPGTRLTVL.

This clonotype was seen only a few times. The chain recombines TRBV7-2 with TRBJ1-5; 9 bases are a match to TRBD1. V lost 5 bases, J lost 5 bases, and 10 bases stayed unmatched. This CDR3 contains 16 residues. Germline V gene lookup returns CDR1 SGHTA and CDR2 FQGNSA. The CDR3 spells CASSVRDRASYQPQHF. CDR3 DNA: TGTGCCAGCAGCGTCCGGGACAGGGCCTCCTATCAGCCCCAGCATTTT.

V gene TRBV11-1 combines with J gene TRBJ2-7; maybe TRBD2 (6 bases). Germline V gene data show CDR1 as SGHAT and CDR2 as FQDESV (reference sequence). The CDR3 runs to 14 residues. V dropped 7 bases and J dropped 6 bases, with 19 bases sitting between them. The CDR3 nucleotides read TGTGCCAGCACCTCAGGAGGGGCGGCGTTCGAGCAGTACTTC. Translation: CASTSGGAAFEQYF. The full variable domain, in which reference TRBV11-1 and TRBJ2-7 provide the parts outside the CDR3, is EAEVAQSPRYKITEKSQAVAFWCDPISGHATLYWYRQILGQGPELLVQFQDESVVDDSQLPKDRFSAERLKGVDSTLKIQPAELGDSAMYLCASTSGGAAFEQYFGPGTRLTVT.

This clonotype has a handful of counts. The genes are TRBV12-3 or TRBV12-4 and TRBJ1-6, with D unclear. The CDR3 extends over 15 amino acids. Trimming took off 3 bases at V and 14 bases at J, with 20 bases between the two ends. CDR3 in amino acids: CASSLRRSPVGSLHF. The CDR3, as DNA: TGTGCCAGCAGTTTGAGACGGAGCCCGGTTGGGTCCCTCCACTTT.

This clonotype was counted between two and nine times. V is TRBV24-1 and J is TRBJ2-1, with TRBD2 matching 8 bases. The germline V gene has CDR1 KGHDR and CDR2 SFDVKD. V lost 1 base and J lost 2; bases outside the gene matches: 3. The CDR3 extends over 16 amino acids. Here the CDR3 DNA reads TGTGCCACCAGTGATTTAGCGGGAGTACCCTACAATGAGCAGTTCTTC. Its translation is CATSDLAGVPYNEQFF.

The gene calls are TRBV10-2 and TRBJ2-7, with D maybe TRBD2 (6 bases). Germline V gene lookup returns CDR1 WSHSY and CDR2 SAAADI. This CDR3 comprises 13 residues. The germline V and J ends were trimmed by 9 bases and 3 bases, with 15 bases remaining between them. CDR3 in amino acids: CASGRGGDYEQYF. The DNA of the CDR3 is TGCGCCAGTGGTCGCGGAGGGGACTACGAGCAGTACTTC.

This clonotype was found a few times. CDR3 in DNA: TGTGCCAGCAGCCCCAACAGGGCTGCACCCCTCCACTTT. This sequence encodes CASSPNRAAPLHF. The V and J genes are TRBV3-1 and TRBJ1-6, with D possibly TRBD1 on 6 matching bases. Trimming took 4 bases from V and 11 from J, leaving 12 bases between them. CDR1 and CDR2 (germline): LGHDT, YNNKEL (reference sequence). The CDR3 runs to 13 residues.

This clonotype occurred a few times. The chain recombines TRBV24-1 with TRBJ2-2; D is ambiguous. The germline gives CDR1 KGHDR, CDR2 SFDVKD. Trimming removed 0 bases from V and 2 bases from J, with 9 bases in between. The CDR3 has 16 amino acids. The CDR3 sequence is CATSDLRQTNTGELFF. In DNA form, the CDR3 reads TGTGCCACCAGTGATTTGCGCCAGACCAACACCGGGGAGCTGTTTTTT.

The chain is built from TRBV7-9 and TRBJ1-1; TRBD1 matches 7 bases. The CDR3 length is 14 residues. From germline, CDR1 is SEHNR and CDR2 FQNEAQ (reference sequence). Trimming removed 1 base from V and 5 bases from J; junction bases left unmatched: 4. The CDR3 nucleotides read TGTGCCAGCAGCTTAGAGGGGGCCGGGACTGAAGCTTTCTTT. Amino acids: CASSLEGAGTEAFF.